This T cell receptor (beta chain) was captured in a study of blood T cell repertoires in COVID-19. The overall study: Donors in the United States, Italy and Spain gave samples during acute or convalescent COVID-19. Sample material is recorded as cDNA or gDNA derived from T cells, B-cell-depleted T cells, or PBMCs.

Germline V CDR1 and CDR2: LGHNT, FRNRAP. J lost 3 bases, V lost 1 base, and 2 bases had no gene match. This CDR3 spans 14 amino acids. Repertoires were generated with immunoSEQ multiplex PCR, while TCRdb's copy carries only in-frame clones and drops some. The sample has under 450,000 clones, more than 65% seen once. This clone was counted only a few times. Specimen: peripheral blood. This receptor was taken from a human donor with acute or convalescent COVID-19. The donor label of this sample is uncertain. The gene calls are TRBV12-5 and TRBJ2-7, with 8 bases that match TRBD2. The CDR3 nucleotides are TGTGCTAGTGGTTTGGCGGGGGGGTACTACGAGCAGTACTTC. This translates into CASGLAGGYYEQYF.